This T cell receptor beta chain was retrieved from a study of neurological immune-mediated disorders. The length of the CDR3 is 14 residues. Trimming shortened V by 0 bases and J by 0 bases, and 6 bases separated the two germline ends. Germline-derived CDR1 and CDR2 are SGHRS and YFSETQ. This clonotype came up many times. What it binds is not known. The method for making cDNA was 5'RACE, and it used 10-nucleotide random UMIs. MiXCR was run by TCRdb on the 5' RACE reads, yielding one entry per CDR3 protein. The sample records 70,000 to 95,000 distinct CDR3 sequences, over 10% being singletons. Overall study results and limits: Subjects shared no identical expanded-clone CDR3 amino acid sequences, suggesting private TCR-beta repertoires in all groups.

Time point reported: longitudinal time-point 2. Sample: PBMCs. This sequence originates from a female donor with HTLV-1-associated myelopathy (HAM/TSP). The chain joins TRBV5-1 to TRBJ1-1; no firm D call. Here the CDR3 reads CASSLDGMNTEAFF. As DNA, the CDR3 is TGCGCCAGCAGCTTGGATGGGATGAACACTGAAGCTTTCTTT.